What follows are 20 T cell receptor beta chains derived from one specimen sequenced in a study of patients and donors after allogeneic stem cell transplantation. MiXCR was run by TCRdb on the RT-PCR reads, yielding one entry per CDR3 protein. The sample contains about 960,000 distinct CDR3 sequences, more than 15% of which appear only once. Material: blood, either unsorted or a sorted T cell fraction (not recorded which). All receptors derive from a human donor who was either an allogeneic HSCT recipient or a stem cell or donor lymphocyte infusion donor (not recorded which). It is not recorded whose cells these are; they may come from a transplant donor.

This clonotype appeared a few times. The CDR3 DNA follows: TGTGCCAGCAGTTCCCACAGAAAGACAGCACTTGCATGGCATTTT. Its translation: CASSSHRKTALAWHF. The chain recombines TRBV27 with TRBJ1-5; D might be TRBD1 (5 bases). The V end lost 4 bases, the J end lost 15 bases, and 25 bases lay between the germline ends. The CDR3 sequence is 15 residues long. Germline V gives CDR1 MNHEY, CDR2 SMNVEV (reference sequence).

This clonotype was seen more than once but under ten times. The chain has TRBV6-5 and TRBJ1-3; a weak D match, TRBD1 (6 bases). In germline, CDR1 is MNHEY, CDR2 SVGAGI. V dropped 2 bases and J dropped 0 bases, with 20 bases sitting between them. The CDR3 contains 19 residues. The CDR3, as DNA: TGTGCCAGCAGTTACACATACCCGAGGGCAGGGGCCTCTGGAAACACCATATATTTT. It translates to CASSYTYPRAGASGNTIYF.

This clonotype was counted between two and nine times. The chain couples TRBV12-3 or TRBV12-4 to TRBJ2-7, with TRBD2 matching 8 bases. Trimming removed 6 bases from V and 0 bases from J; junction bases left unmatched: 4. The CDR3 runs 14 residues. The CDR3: CASRSGGYSYEQYF. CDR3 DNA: TGTGCCAGCAGGAGCGGGGGCTACTCCTACGAGCAGTACTTC.

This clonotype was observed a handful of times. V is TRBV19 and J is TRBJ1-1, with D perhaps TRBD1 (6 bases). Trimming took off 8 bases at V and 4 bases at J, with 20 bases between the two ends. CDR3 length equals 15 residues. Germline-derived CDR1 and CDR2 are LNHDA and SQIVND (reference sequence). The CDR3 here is CASSSSGGAGTEAFF. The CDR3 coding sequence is TGTGCCAGTTCGAGCTCGGGGGGCGCGGGCACTGAAGCTTTCTTT.

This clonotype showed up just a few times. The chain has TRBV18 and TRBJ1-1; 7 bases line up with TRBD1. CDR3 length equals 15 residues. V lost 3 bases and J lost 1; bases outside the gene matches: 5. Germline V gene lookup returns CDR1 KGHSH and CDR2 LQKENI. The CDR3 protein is CASSPTYRGNTEAFF. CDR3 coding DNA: TGTGCCAGCTCACCCACGTACAGGGGGAACACTGAAGCTTTCTTT.

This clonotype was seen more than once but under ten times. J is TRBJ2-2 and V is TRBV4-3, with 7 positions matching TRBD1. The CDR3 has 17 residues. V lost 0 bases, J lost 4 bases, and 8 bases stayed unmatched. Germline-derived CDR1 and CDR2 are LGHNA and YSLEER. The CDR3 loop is CASSQDWSQGVTGELFF. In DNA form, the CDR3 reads TGCGCCAGCAGCCAAGATTGGTCCCAGGGGGTCACCGGGGAGCTGTTTTTT.

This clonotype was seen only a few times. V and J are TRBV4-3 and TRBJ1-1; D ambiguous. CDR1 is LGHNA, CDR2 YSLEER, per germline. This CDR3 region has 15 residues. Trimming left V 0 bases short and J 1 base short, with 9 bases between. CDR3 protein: CASSQDRAANTEAFF. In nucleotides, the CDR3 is TGCGCCAGCAGCCAAGATCGGGCTGCGAACACTGAAGCTTTCTTT.

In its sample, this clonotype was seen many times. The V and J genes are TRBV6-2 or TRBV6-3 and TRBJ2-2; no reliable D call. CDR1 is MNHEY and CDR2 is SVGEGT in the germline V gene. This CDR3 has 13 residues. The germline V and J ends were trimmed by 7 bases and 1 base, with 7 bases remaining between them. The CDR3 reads CASTPLNTGELFF. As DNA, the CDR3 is TGTGCCAGCACCCCTCTGAACACCGGGGAGCTGTTTTTT.

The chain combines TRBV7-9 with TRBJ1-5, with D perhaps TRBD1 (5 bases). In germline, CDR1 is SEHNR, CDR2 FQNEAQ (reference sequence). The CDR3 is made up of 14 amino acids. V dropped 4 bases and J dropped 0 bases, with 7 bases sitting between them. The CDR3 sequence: CASSSGHSNQPQHF. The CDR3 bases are TGTGCCAGCAGCTCCGGACATAGCAATCAGCCCCAGCATTTT.

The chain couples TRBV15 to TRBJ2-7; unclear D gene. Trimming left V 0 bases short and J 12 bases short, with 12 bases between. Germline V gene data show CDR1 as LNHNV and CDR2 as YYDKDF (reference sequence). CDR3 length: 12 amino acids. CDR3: CATSRDELGPYF. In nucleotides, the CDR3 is TGTGCCACCAGCAGAGATGAATTGGGCCCGTACTTC.

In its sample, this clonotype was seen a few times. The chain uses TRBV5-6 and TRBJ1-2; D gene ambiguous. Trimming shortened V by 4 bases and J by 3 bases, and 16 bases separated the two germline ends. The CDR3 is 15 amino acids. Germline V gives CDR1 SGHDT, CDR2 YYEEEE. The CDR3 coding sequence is TGTGCCAGCAGCGTAGCCCGGGAGGGATACTATGGCTACACCTTC. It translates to CASSVAREGYYGYTF.

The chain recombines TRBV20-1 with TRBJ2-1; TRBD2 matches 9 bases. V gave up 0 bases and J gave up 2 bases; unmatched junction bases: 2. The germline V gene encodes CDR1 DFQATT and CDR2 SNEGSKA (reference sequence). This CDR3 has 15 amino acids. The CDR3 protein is CSARDIAGAYNEQFF. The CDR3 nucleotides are TGCAGTGCTAGAGATATAGCGGGGGCCTACAATGAGCAGTTCTTC.

CDR3 bases: TGTGCCAGCAGCCGGAGGTATAATCAGCCCCAGCATTTT. Amino acid sequence: CASSRRYNQPQHF. The genes are TRBV7-2 and TRBJ1-5; D unclear. V lost 5 bases to trimming and J lost 4 bases, with 9 bases between them. The CDR3 loop spans 13 amino acids. The germline CDR1 and CDR2 sequences are SGHTA and FQGNSA.

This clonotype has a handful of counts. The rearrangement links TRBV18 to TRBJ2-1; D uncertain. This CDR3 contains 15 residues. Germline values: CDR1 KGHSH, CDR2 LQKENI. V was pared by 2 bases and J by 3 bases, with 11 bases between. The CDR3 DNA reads TGTGCCAGCTCACCAGGGAAGGACCTCTACAATGAGCAGTTCTTC. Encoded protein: CASSPGKDLYNEQFF.

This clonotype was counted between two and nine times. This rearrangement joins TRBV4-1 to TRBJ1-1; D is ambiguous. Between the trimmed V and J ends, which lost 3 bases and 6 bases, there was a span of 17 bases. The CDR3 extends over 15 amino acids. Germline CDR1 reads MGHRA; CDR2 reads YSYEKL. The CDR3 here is CASSQPLMKIAEAFF. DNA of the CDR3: TGCGCCAGCAGCCAGCCCTTGATGAAAATTGCTGAAGCTTTCTTT.

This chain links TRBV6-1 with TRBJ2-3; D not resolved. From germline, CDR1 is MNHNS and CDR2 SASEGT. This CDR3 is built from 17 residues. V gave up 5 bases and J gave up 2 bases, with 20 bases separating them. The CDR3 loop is CASSTEPAALFTDTQYF. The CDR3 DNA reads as TGTGCCAGCAGTACTGAACCCGCGGCACTTTTCACAGATACGCAGTATTTT.

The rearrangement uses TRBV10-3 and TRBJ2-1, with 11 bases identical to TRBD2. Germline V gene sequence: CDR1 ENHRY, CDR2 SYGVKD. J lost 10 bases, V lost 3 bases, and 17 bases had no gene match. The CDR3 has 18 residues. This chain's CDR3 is CAISDPLAGGSPWGEQFF. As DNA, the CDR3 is TGTGCCATCAGTGATCCGCTAGCGGGGGGCTCCCCCTGGGGAGAGCAGTTCTTC.

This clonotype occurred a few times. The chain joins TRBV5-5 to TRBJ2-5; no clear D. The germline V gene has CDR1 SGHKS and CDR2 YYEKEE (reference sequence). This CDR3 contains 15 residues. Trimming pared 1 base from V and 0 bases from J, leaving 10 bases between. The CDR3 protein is CASSLSPAYQETQYF. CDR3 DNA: TGTGCCAGCAGCTTGTCCCCAGCGTACCAAGAGACCCAGTACTTC.

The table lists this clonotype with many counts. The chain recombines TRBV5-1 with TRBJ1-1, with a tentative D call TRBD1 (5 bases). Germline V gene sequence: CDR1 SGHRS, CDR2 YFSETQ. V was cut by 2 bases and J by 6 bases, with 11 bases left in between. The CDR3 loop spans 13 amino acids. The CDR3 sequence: CASSFVGAAEAFF. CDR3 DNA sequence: TGCGCCAGCAGCTTTGTAGGGGCCGCTGAAGCTTTCTTT.

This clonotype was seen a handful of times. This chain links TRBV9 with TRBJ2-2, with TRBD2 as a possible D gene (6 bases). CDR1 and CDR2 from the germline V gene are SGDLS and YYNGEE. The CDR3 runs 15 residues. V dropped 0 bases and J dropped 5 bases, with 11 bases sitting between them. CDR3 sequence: CASSVDGGYTGELFF. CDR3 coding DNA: TGTGCCAGCAGCGTAGATGGAGGGTATACCGGGGAGCTGTTTTTT.